In its sample, the clone carrying this TCR beta chain was seen a few times. Its target is unknown. Germline trimming cut 1 base from V and 4 bases from J; bases unmatched to any gene: 0. The CDR3 runs to 13 residues. The germline gives CDR1 SGHTA, CDR2 FQGNSA. This sample stems from a study of beta chain features in type 1 diabetes. Study-wide results and limits: Researchers caution that PCR might favor shorter templates, equally among patients and controls. Significant though moderate, a shortening of TCRB CDR3s appeared in all four CD4+ subsets of Type 1 diabetes patients.

Every bit of the isolated RNA underwent reverse transcription, so sequencing read expressed TCRB transcripts. Around 3.5 million reads on average were seen across naive, central memory and regulatory T cell samples. Produced via immunoSEQ multiplex PCR; TCRdb's table is partial and in-frame only. The sample has around 260,000 clones, 20% seen once; the top ten hold 0.028%. V gene TRBV7-2 combines with J gene TRBJ1-2; 7 bases line up with TRBD1. The clonotype comes from a woman between 40 and 55 years old with type 1 diabetes. The sample comprised naive CD4+ T cells from blood. CDR3 coding DNA: TGTGCCAGCAGCTTAGGGGACAGCTATGGCTACACCTTC. Residues: CASSLGDSYGYTF.